Each of the 23 T cell receptor beta chains below was sequenced from the same sample in a study of T cells in Graves' hyperthyroidism and ophthalmopathy. It was RNA transcripts that yielded the amplified TCR beta CDR3 regions. The TCR CDR3 first-round RT-PCR relied on the HTBI primer set. Using its own MiXCR run on the multiplex PCR reads, TCRdb lists one record per CDR3 protein. Altogether about 560,000 distinct CDR3 sequences are present, around 46% being singletons, with the ten largest covering approximately 8.2%. Sequenced: peripheral blood or thyroid tissue (not recorded which). Receptor source: a woman between 18 and 29 years old with Graves' hyperthyroidism.

This clonotype has ten or more counts. The chain uses TRBV29-1 and TRBJ2-7; 8 bases line up with TRBD2. CDR3 length equals 11 residues. V was clipped by 4 bases and J by 4 bases; unmatched bases: 0. The germline CDR1 and CDR2 sequences are SQVTM and ANQGSEA. The CDR3 reads CSVAGGYEQYF. Written as DNA, the CDR3 is TGCAGCGTTGCGGGAGGGTACGAGCAGTACTTC.

This chain uses TRBV20-1 with TRBJ1-2, with a possible D match to TRBD1 (5 bases). CDR1 DFQATT and CDR2 SNEGSKA come from the germline V gene (reference sequence). This CDR3 contains 11 residues. Trimming cost V 6 bases and J 12 bases, with 17 bases left between them. CDR3 sequence: CSAPAQGFNTF. The CDR3 coding sequence is TGCAGTGCCCCTGCCCAGGGTTTCAACACCTTC.

V gene TRBV7-6 combines with J gene TRBJ2-7; the match to TRBD1 covers 8 bases. The J segment lost 1 base and the V segment lost 6 bases, leaving 8 bases of the junction unmatched. The length of the CDR3 is 15 residues. CDR1 and CDR2 (germline): SGHVS, FNYEAQ. CDR3 nucleotides: TGTGCCAGCAGTGCGCGACAGGGGAATTCCTACGAGCAGTACTTC. This encodes CASSARQGNSYEQYF. The whole variable domain, filled in from reference TRBV7-6 and TRBJ2-7, reads GAGVSQSPRYKVTKRGQDVALRCDPISGHVSLYWYRQALGQGPEFLTYFNYEAQQDKSGLPNDRFSAERPEGSISTLTIQRTEQRDSAMYRCASSARQGNSYEQYFGPGTRLTVT.

This clonotype was observed a handful of times. The chain uses TRBV5-1 and TRBJ2-7; 8 positions agree with TRBD1. Trimming took 1 base from V and 2 from J; bases not matched to a gene: 8. The germline V gene has CDR1 SGHRS and CDR2 YFSETQ. This CDR3 comprises 16 residues. The CDR3 here is CASSLSRTGMTYEQYF. DNA for the CDR3: TGCGCCAGCAGCTTGTCCCGGACAGGGATGACCTACGAGCAGTACTTC.

This clonotype was seen only a few times. The chain uses TRBV20-1 and TRBJ2-7; D is perhaps TRBD2 (5 bases). The CDR3 is 14 amino acids. The V and J ends lost 5 bases and 4 bases respectively, with 18 bases between them. Germline CDR1 reads DFQATT; CDR2 reads SNEGSKA (reference sequence). This CDR3 reads CSASRRTDKYEQYF. In DNA form, the CDR3 reads TGCAGTGCTTCCCGGCGGACTGACAAGTACGAGCAGTACTTC.

J is TRBJ2-6 and V is TRBV14; D gene uncertain. The CDR3 contains 14 residues. CDR1 SGHDN and CDR2 FVKESK come from the germline V gene. The germline V and J ends were trimmed by 1 base and 2 bases, with 3 bases remaining between them. CDR3 sequence reads: CASSQAAGANVLTF. The DNA of the CDR3 is TGTGCCAGCAGCCAAGCGGCTGGGGCCAACGTCCTGACTTTC.

V and J are TRBV24-1 and TRBJ2-6; D is unclear. This CDR3 is 13 amino acids long. The ends were cut back, 3 bases at V and 5 bases at J, with 4 bases in the middle. Germline V gives CDR1 KGHDR, CDR2 SFDVKD. The CDR3 DNA reads TGTGCCACCAGTGATGGCAGGGCCAACGTCCTGACTTTC. Its translation: CATSDGRANVLTF.

As DNA, the CDR3 is TGTGCCAGCAGCCCCGGGACAACGCTTGAAGCTTTCTTT. Protein product: CASSPGTTLEAFF. The chain couples TRBV16 to TRBJ1-1; tentatively, D is TRBD1 (6 bases). The V gene lost 4 bases and the J gene lost 7 bases, with 13 bases spanning the gap. The CDR3 length is 13 residues. CDR1 KGHSY and CDR2 FQNENV come from the germline V gene.

The gene calls are TRBV29-1 and TRBJ2-7, with 8 bases aligning to TRBD2. V was pared by 4 bases and J by 7 bases, with 12 bases of the junction left unmatched. The CDR3 has 14 residues. Germline CDR1 reads SQVTM; CDR2 reads ANQGSEA. The CDR3 loop reads CSVGLPGGRGEQYF. The DNA of the CDR3 is TGCAGCGTTGGTCTACCGGGAGGGCGGGGTGAGCAGTACTTC.

This clonotype was counted a single time. The chain has TRBV15 and TRBJ2-7, with D perhaps TRBD1 or TRBD2 (5 bases each). The ends were cut back, 3 bases at V and 6 bases at J, with 12 bases in the middle. From germline, CDR1 is LNHNV and CDR2 YYDKDF (reference sequence). The CDR3 runs to 13 residues. The CDR3 spells CATSSGGGFEQYF. CDR3 DNA sequence: TGTGCCACCAGCAGCGGTGGGGGTTTCGAGCAGTACTTC. The full variable domain, in which reference TRBV15 and TRBJ2-7 provide the parts outside the CDR3, is DAMVIQNPRYQVTQFGKPVTLSCSQTLNHNVMYWYQQKSSQAPKLLFHYYDKDFNNEADTPDNFQSRRPNTSFCFLDIRSPGLGDTAMYLCATSSGGGFEQYFGPGTRLTVT.

This chain links TRBV7-9 with TRBJ1-2, with 9 bases fitting TRBD1. Per the germline V gene, CDR1 is SEHNR and CDR2 is FQNEAQ (reference sequence). CDR3 length: 15 amino acids. The ends lost 6 bases at V and 0 bases at J; junction bases unmatched: 5. CDR3 protein: CASRTDRGPNYGYTF. The CDR3 DNA reads as TGTGCCAGCAGGACGGACAGGGGCCCTAACTATGGCTACACCTTC.

This clonotype has more than one count but fewer than ten. The chain is built from TRBV20-1 and TRBJ1-2; the D is unclear. The CDR3 loop spans 13 amino acids. Per the germline V gene, CDR1 is DFQATT and CDR2 is SNEGSKA (reference sequence). Between the trimmed V and J ends, which lost 3 bases and 4 bases, there was a span of 12 bases. CDR3 nucleotide sequence: TGCAGTGCTAGGATCCGGTCTAGCTATGGCTACACCTTC. Protein: CSARIRSSYGYTF.

This clonotype has ten or more counts. V is TRBV20-1 and J is TRBJ1-2, with 8 nucleotides matching TRBD1. The CDR3 has 14 residues. V dropped 3 bases and J dropped 4; count of bases not matched to a gene: 7. Germline V CDR1 and CDR2: DFQATT, SNEGSKA (reference sequence). The CDR3 reads CSASTIQGGYGYTF. The CDR3 DNA sequence: TGCAGTGCTAGTACTATACAGGGGGGCTATGGCTACACCTTC.

This chain joins TRBV2 and TRBJ2-7; a possible D gene is TRBD1 (8 bases). The CDR3 covers 18 residues. The V gene's germline CDR1 is SNHLY and CDR2 FYNNEI. V was trimmed by 5 bases and J by 0 bases, leaving 23 bases between them. CDR3 loop: CASSSGQEYGGSSYEQYF. The CDR3 nucleotides read TGTGCCAGCAGTTCGGGACAGGAGTACGGGGGGAGCTCCTACGAGCAGTACTTC. The variable domain in full, completed from reference TRBV2 and TRBJ2-7, reads EPEVTQTPSHQVTQMGQEVILRCVPISNHLYFYWYRQILGQKVEFLVSFYNNEISEKSEIFDDQFSVERPDGSNFTLKIRSTKLEDSAMYFCASSSGQEYGGSSYEQYFGPGTRLTVT.

This clonotype was counted many times. The chain has TRBV29-1 and TRBJ1-4; possible D gene TRBD1, 5 bases. Trimming cost V 5 bases and J 0 bases, with 10 bases left between them. The CDR3 is 14 amino acids. Germline CDR1 SQVTM, CDR2 ANQGSEA. CDR3: CSVLGAATNEKLFF. The CDR3 DNA sequence: TGCAGCGTTCTAGGGGCAGCAACTAATGAAAAACTGTTTTTT.

The V call is TRBV7-2, the J call TRBJ1-3; D might be TRBD1 (5 bases). This CDR3 is 15 amino acids long. Germline lookup yields CDR1 SGHTA and CDR2 FQGNSA. V lost 3 bases, J lost 4 bases, and 13 bases lay in between. The CDR3 sequence is CASSLGGAEGNTIYF. CDR3 DNA: TGTGCCAGCAGCTTGGGAGGGGCAGAAGGAAACACCATATATTTT.

V is TRBV7-6 and J is TRBJ2-2, with 10 positions matching TRBD2. Germline-derived CDR1 and CDR2 are SGHVS and FNYEAQ. The CDR3 runs to 17 residues. V lost 5 bases and J lost 3; bases outside the gene matches: 9. The CDR3: CASSPTSGTRDTGELFF. CDR3 coding DNA: TGTGCCAGCAGCCCTACTAGCGGGACGAGGGACACCGGGGAGCTGTTTTTT.

In its sample, this clonotype was seen a few times. The chain couples TRBV15 to TRBJ1-5; unclear D gene. The V end was cut by 4 bases, the J end by 0 bases, with 22 bases between. Looked up from germline, CDR1 is LNHNV and CDR2 is YYDKDF (reference sequence). CDR3 size: 19 residues. This chain's CDR3 is CATSKEAWADGLSNQPQHF. The CDR3 DNA is TGTGCCACCAGCAAAGAAGCATGGGCGGACGGACTTAGCAATCAGCCCCAGCATTTT.

V and J are TRBV15 and TRBJ1-4; 8 nucleotides align to TRBD1. The CDR3 runs to 13 residues. Germline CDR1 and CDR2: LNHNV and YYDKDF (reference sequence). V was clipped by 5 bases and J by 7 bases; unmatched bases: 3. The CDR3 reads CATSPGGLEKLFF. CDR3 nucleotides: TGTGCCACCAGCCCAGGGGGCCTTGAAAAACTGTTTTTT.

Regarding this clonotype: At one end the junction does not follow the germline gene, possibly because of a read error. This rearrangement joins TRBV11-2 to TRBJ2-5; no firm D call. The germline CDR1 and CDR2 sequences are SGHAT and FQNNGV. This CDR3 spans 14 amino acids. CDR3 sequence: CAGSLVGSQETQYF. The CDR3 DNA reads TGTGCCGGCAGCTTGGTCGGCAGCCAAGAGACCCAGTACTTC.

The chain uses TRBV20-1 and TRBJ1-6; a weak D match, TRBD1 (5 bases). V lost 6 bases and J 4 bases, leaving 19 bases between the germline ends. Germline CDR1 DFQATT, CDR2 SNEGSKA (reference sequence). The CDR3 totals 16 residues. The CDR3 loop reads CSAQLAGREYNSPLHF. In nucleotides, the CDR3 is TGCAGTGCCCAACTCGCAGGCAGGGAGTATAATTCACCCCTCCACTTT.

The rearrangement links TRBV7-9 to TRBJ1-2; D call uncertain. The CDR3 loop spans 14 amino acids. Germline loops: CDR1 SEHNR, CDR2 FQNEAQ (reference sequence). The germline V and J ends were trimmed by 6 bases and 7 bases, with 18 bases remaining between them. In DNA, the CDR3 is TGTGCCAGCAGTTACCACGAGGGTTTCGGTGGCTACACCTTC. It encodes CASSYHEGFGGYTF.

The chain is built from TRBV29-1 and TRBJ1-5, with 9 positions matching TRBD1. After removal of 6 bases from V and 6 bases from J, the junction contained 27 bases not matched to a gene. The CDR3 has 20 amino acids. Germline V lookup: CDR1 SQVTM, CDR2 ANQGSEA. The CDR3 spells CSVVGTGLDRPWAFGQPQHF. As DNA, the CDR3 is TGCAGCGTGGTCGGGACAGGGTTAGACCGTCCTTGGGCCTTCGGTCAGCCCCAGCATTTT.